This TCR beta chain appears in the sequencing data of a study of blood T cells in healthy people across ages. Study as a whole: Roughly one uniquely barcoded beta molecule per two T cells was captured. Whole-study findings and limits: Whereas aged donors had fewer naive CD4+ cells, long-lived donors had more of them and higher diversity. Estimated diversity, derived from one million T cells, was regarded as an underestimate.

Peripheral blood from each donor was collected in a volume of 9.5 to 10 milliliters. The CDR3 totals 15 residues. Germline lookup yields CDR1 SGHTA and CDR2 FQGNSA. Of note for this clonotype: Its specificity is not known. Just one base apart from a much larger clone, this may be a read error.

It was with a sample-barcoded 5' primer and a J-beta primer mix that a second PCR of roughly 7 to 12 cycles was run. TCRdb used MiXCR to reprocess the 5' RACE reads, holding one entry per CDR3 protein. The repertoire has around 900,000 distinct CDR3 sequences, under 35% of them found once; the top ten carry around 15%. The chain recombines TRBV7-2 with TRBJ2-5; D unresolved. The material sequenced was blood. The receptor was isolated from a woman older than 75 in good health. CDR3 DNA sequence: TGTGCCAGCAGCAGCGACAACTTTCCCCTAGAGACCCAGGACTTC. Amino acids: CASSSDNFPLETQDF.